The rows below give T cell receptor beta chains drawn from one sample of a study of control samples from healthy donors and cancer patients. Produced via immunoSEQ multiplex PCR; TCRdb's table is partial and in-frame only. The sample has about 130,000 clones, roughly 92% seen once. The sequenced sample was blood. All receptors come from a young man in good health. The conserved cysteine and the conserved F or W are not part of the CDR3 here.

V gene,J gene,CDR3 protein
TRBV14,TRBJ2-7,ASSQGGYYEQY
TRBV9,TRBJ1-2,ASSVIEPSAYGYT
TRBV3-1/TRBV3-2,TRBJ1-6,ASSQRRTGDFNSPLH
TRBV11-2,TRBJ1-3,ASSLAGIGNTIY
TRBV11-1,TRBJ2-5,ASSSQGGLETQY
TRBV5-1,TRBJ2-3,ASSSQRDTQY
TRBV25-1,TRBJ2-3,ASSEYTTRADTQY
TRBV5-1,TRBJ2-1,ASSSPQGPYNEQF
TRBV10-2,TRBJ1-5,ASRVDRGGNQPQH
TRBV19,TRBJ1-2,ASTGGEQGYGYT
TRBV5-4,TRBJ2-5,ASSSDPERETQY
TRBV10-3,TRBJ1-5,AISEGRTDNQPQH
TRBV18,TRBJ1-5,ASSLRDRGVKQPQH
TRBV4-1,TRBJ1-6,ASSQDRFGIDRGNSPLH
TRBV9,TRBJ2-7,ASSTDGSPYEQY
TRBV6-5,TRBJ1-1,ASRRTGNTEAF
TRBV11-3,TRBJ2-1,ASSPDRGEQF
TRBV3-1/TRBV3-2,TRBJ1-2,ASSQDRGHYGYT
TRBV9,TRBJ2-6,ASSVGYGSISGANVLT
TRBV6-1,TRBJ1-6,ASSEVRTENSPLH
TRBV7-9,TRBJ2-7,ASSLDRSISYEQY
TRBV28,TRBJ2-1,ASSLRLAGGQNNEQF
TRBV30,TRBJ1-2,AWSIYRDDYGYT
TRBV19,TRBJ1-3,ASSPQEGAPGNTIY
TRBV5-1,TRBJ1-4,ASSGTGGGLNEKLF
TRBV18,TRBJ1-2,ASSITGGGGYT
TRBV18,TRBJ2-7,ASSPIQGPYEQY
TRBV6-1,TRBJ2-1,ASSEGAGLGEQF
TRBV5-1,TRBJ2-2,ASSLSFAKNTGELF
TRBV28,TRBJ2-7,ASSSNRAGGYEQY
TRBV7-9,TRBJ1-4,ASSFLRQQINEKLF
TRBV2,TRBJ2-1,ASSERGGMSSYNEQF
TRBV5-5,TRBJ2-7,ASRTPGAPYEQY
TRBV5-4,TRBJ1-4,ASSLRDTNEKLF
TRBV30,TRBJ2-7,AWSTPSIGAYTPYEQY
TRBV30,TRBJ1-2,AWSVLGQNYGYT
TRBV5-1,TRBJ1-1,ASSLEGNTEAF
TRBV6-5,TRBJ2-7,ASSPVRGAPYEQY
TRBV5-4,TRBJ1-1,ASSLPTRGQGSEAF
TRBV9,TRBJ2-7,ASSTRDSKYEQY
TRBV6-5,TRBJ2-3,ASQTSSADTQY
TRBV19,TRBJ1-1,ASSMDGVTEAF
TRBV3-1/TRBV3-2,TRBJ2-1,ASSPKVWTSGSYNEQF
TRBV5-1,TRBJ1-1,ASSLGGARDEAF
TRBV2,TRBJ1-1,ASSVRAEVQGVSEAF
TRBV5-1,TRBJ2-1,ASSSLGQGAQGEQF
TRBV12-5,TRBJ1-2,ASGPGQGYGYT
TRBV7-2,TRBJ2-5,ASKMGLAGFETQY
TRBV6-5,TRBJ1-2,ASSREKPVYGYT
TRBV5-5,TRBJ2-7,ASSPLSLSYEQY
TRBV7-2,TRBJ1-1,ASSFTGGLGAF
TRBV6-5,TRBJ2-5,ASSYGGLAQETQY